A single TCR beta chain is shown here with its context. The target antigen is unknown. The V gene's germline CDR1 is SGHTA and CDR2 FQGTGA. The CDR3 is made up of 14 amino acids. V lost 4 bases, J lost 6 bases, and 15 bases lay in between. The assay was immunoSEQ multiplex PCR, and TCRdb's table has in-frame clones only and misses some. The sample has about 190,000 clones; about 92% are singletons. The sample originates from a study of T cell responses to AZD1222 COVID-19 vaccine. About the study: Analyses pooled second doses at about 4 or about 12 weeks. Overall study results and limits: At 160-218 and 743-854, vaccine-associated CD4 TCRs were dominant, and they spanned spike. Donor demographics were predominantly white British with a female majority; clonal diversity may be underestimated. Repertoire collection took place solely once the T cell response had peaked.

Material: peripheral blood, obtained on day 0 of AZD1222 vaccination. This TCR was sampled from an adult in good health. The chain combines TRBV7-3 with TRBJ2-5; perhaps TRBD1 as D (6 bases). This CDR3 reads CASSSGAGAKTQYF. The CDR3 DNA reads TGTGCCAGCAGCTCCGGGGCAGGGGCGAAGACCCAGTACTTC. Full variable domain (outside the CDR3, taken from reference TRBV7-3 and TRBJ2-5): GAGVSQTPSNKVTEKGKYVELRCDPISGHTALYWYRQSLGQGPEFLIYFQGTGAADDSGLPNDRFFAVRPEGSVSTLKIQRTERGDSAVYLCASSSGAGAKTQYFGPGTRLLVL.